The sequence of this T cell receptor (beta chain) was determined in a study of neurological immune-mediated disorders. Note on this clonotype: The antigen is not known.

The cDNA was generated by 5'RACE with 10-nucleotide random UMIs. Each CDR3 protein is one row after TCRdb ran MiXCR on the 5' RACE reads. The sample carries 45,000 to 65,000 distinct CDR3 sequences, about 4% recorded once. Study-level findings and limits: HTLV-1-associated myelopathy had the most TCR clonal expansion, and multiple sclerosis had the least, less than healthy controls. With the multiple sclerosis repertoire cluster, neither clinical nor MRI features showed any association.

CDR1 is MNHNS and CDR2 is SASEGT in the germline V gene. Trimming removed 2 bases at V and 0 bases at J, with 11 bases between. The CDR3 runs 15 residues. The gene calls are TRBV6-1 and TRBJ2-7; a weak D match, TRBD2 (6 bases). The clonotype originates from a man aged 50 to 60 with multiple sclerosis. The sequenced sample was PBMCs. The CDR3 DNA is TGTGCCAGCAGTGAATTAGCGGAGACCTCCTACGAGCAGTACTTC. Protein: CASSELAETSYEQYF.